This T cell receptor (beta chain) was documented in a study of beta chain features in type 1 diabetes (dated by TCRdb to the late 2010s). Background for the entire study: Mean age, gender distribution, total cell number and subset yield did not differ between patients and healthy donors. Regulatory and stem cell-like memory subsets were obtained from only 8 patients and about eight healthy donors, while naive and central memory subsets were obtained from all 30 or so donors. The study compared TCRB repertoires of sorted circulating CD4+ T cell subsets between recently diagnosed type 1 diabetes patients and matched healthy donors. A total of some 100,000,000 sorted cells were examined across all samples, and a strong correlation was observed between cell number per subset and RNA yield.

The entire isolated RNA was reverse transcribed using the High Capacity cDNA Reverse Transcription Kit, and thus expressed TCRB transcripts were sequenced. Naive, central memory and regulatory T cell samples underwent deep immunoSEQ sequencing, averaging about 3.5 million total reads per sample. After sorted cells were lysed in RLT buffer, RNA was extracted with DNase-treated RNeasy Micro or Mini kits, with the choice depending on cell number. Each cell subset was processed on its own to prevent cross-contamination, while patient and healthy donor samples were processed together. The immunoSEQ multiplex PCR was used to amplify TCRB sequences from cDNA, generating 87-bp fragments that spanned the CDR3 region. Sequencing of the amplicons was performed on the Illumina HiSeq platform. The paper's data handling went like this. PCR bias was computationally corrected using synthetic template baselines, reads within Hamming distance 2 were collapsed, and singletons that could not be merged were discarded. Reads were aligned against IMGT so that V, D and J genes, CDR3 length and insertions or deletions at six rearrangement sites could be assigned. Within each subset, clonotype counts were normalized to sorted cell number, after which true diversity and Gini coefficients were computed with the tcR R package. The overlap coefficient, calculated on TCRB nucleotide sequences, was used to quantify repertoire sharing. Out-of-frame TCRB sequences from naive cells were analyzed as a proxy for the pre-selection repertoire. Imported from immuneACCESS, the table was reduced by TCRdb to in-frame sequences with V and J called. These copies leave out some clones; in studies compared against another copy, an unresolved V gene accounts for under half, and the cause of the remainder is not known. Clone size and V and J calls were adopted from that table, with D and trimming inferred from the DNA. Recorded for this sample are about 660,000 clones; about 14% of them occurred a single time. The ten largest clonotypes hold 0.03% to 0.045% of the sample.

Each donor gave one peripheral blood draw, roughly 0.12 L on average, collected into heparinised tubes. Using a panel that included CD45RO, CCR7, CD25, CD127, CD95 and CD27, naive, central memory, regulatory and stem cell-like memory CD4+ T cells were sorted on a BD FACSAria II. Purity was above 95% for every sorted population. PBMCs were isolated immediately by Lymphoprep density gradient centrifugation and stained directly without culture. So that batch effects would be minimized, each experiment stained and sorted samples in pairs, pairing one healthy donor with one patient. This clone was observed a handful of times. Its target antigen remains unknown. One base away there is no much larger clone; base qualities are not given. Overall study outcomes, separate from this receptor: Sequencing cDNA rather than genomic DNA could over-represent highly expressing activated cells, although activation and CD3 levels did not differ between groups. PCR may preferentially amplify shorter templates, but because patient and control samples were amplified and corrected together, any resulting skew would affect both groups equally. At VDJ recombination sites, type 1 diabetes patients had fewer insertions and more deleted nucleotides, which implies abnormalities in thymic rearrangement. Naive, central memory and regulatory TCRB repertoires appeared more similar among patients than among healthy donors. Because the HLA sub-analyses included only small numbers of individuals, any influence of HLA type on TCRB rearrangement was left unresolved. A moderate but significant shortening of TCRB CDR3 length was observed in type 1 diabetes patients in all four CD4+ subsets.

Material: naive CD4+ T cells from blood. The meaning of the sample's cell subset or site label: true naive CD4+ T cells. The sequence came from a man aged 18 to 30 with type 1 diabetes.

The CDR3 region: CASSSDRPGTEAFF. The DNA sequence is TGCGCCAGCAGCTCCGACAGGCCGGGCACTGAAGCTTTCTTT. The chain joins TRBV5-1 to TRBJ1-1; a tentative D match to TRBD1 spans 6 bases. Its CDR3 holds 14 amino acids, cysteine through phenylalanine. The kept DNA is CDR3 alone, 42 bases in frame from the first base. Trimming takes 3 bases from V and 4 bases from J, and the germline ends sit 13 bases apart. The germline V gene sets CDR1 to SGHRS and CDR2 to YFSETQ.